Listed here are 23 T cell receptor beta chains from one sample, sequenced in a study of T cell responses to AZD1222 COVID-19 vaccine. Sequencing used immunoSEQ multiplex PCR; TCRdb keeps in-frame clones, though not all of them. Counted here are fewer than 300,000 clones, roughly 93% occurring once; the ten biggest clones make up roughly 0.6%. The material sequenced was peripheral blood, taken on day 0 of AZD1222 vaccination. Receptors originate from an adult in good health.

This clone was seen only once. The chain is built from TRBV3-1 (or the pseudogene TRBV3-2) and TRBJ1-4; D gene unclear. V lost 5 bases and J lost 6, with 19 bases in between. Per the germline V gene, CDR1 is LGHDT and CDR2 is YNNKEL (reference sequence). CDR3 size: 16 residues. The CDR3 loop reads CASSDKEILTDEKLFF. The CDR3 bases are TGTGCCAGCAGCGACAAAGAAATCCTCACGGATGAAAAACTGTTTTTT.

The V and J genes are TRBV30 and TRBJ1-5, with D maybe TRBD1 (6 bases). This CDR3 comprises 15 residues. From germline, CDR1 is GTSNPN and CDR2 SVGIG (reference sequence). Trimming removed 2 bases at V and 0 bases at J, with 11 bases between. CDR3 residues: CAWSWGPNSNQPQHF. For the CDR3, the DNA is TGTGCCTGGAGTTGGGGGCCTAATAGCAATCAGCCCCAGCATTTT.

The chain is built from TRBV5-4 and TRBJ2-5; D ambiguous. V lost 0 bases to trimming and J lost 5 bases, with 8 bases between them. The length of the CDR3 is 13 residues. From germline, CDR1 is SGHNT and CDR2 YYREEE (reference sequence). The chain's CDR3 is CASSLGGSETQYF. CDR3 bases: TGTGCCAGCAGCTTGGGGGGATCGGAGACCCAGTACTTC. Together with reference TRBV5-4 and TRBJ2-5, the CDR3 gives the full variable domain: ETGVTQSPTHLIKTRGQQVTLRCSSQSGHNTVSWYQQALGQGPQFIFQYYREEENGRGNFPPRFSGLQFPNYSSELNVNALELDDSALYLCASSLGGSETQYFGPGTRLLVL.

V and J are TRBV5-1 and TRBJ1-5, with D possibly TRBD1 on 5 matching bases. The CDR3 has 15 amino acids. Germline V lookup: CDR1 SGHRS, CDR2 YFSETQ. V shed 0 bases and J shed 7 bases, with 14 bases lying between them. The DNA of the CDR3 is TGCGCCAGCAGCTTGGACAGGACTTCAGGGCAGCCCCAGCATTTT. Translation: CASSLDRTSGQPQHF. The full variable domain, completed using reference TRBV5-1 and TRBJ1-5, is KAGVTQTPRYLIKTRGQQVTLSCSPISGHRSVSWYQQTPGQGLQFLFEYFSETQRNKGNFPGRFSGRQFSNSRSEMNVSTLELGDSALYLCASSLDRTSGQPQHFGDGTRLSIL.

This clone came up once. CDR3 sequence reads: CASSVGAGGSYEQYF. The CDR3 region has the DNA TGTGCCAGCAGCGTAGGGGCTGGCGGGAGCTACGAGCAGTACTTC. This sequence joins TRBV9 and TRBJ2-7, with 7 bases that match TRBD2. V lost 0 bases to trimming and J lost 3 bases; unmatched junction nucleotides: 6. The germline CDR1 and CDR2 sequences are SGDLS and YYNGEE. CDR3 length: 15 amino acids. The full variable domain, completed using reference TRBV9 and TRBJ2-7, is DSGVTQTPKHLITATGQRVTLRCSPRSGDLSVYWYQQSLDQGLQFLIQYYNGEERAKGNILERFSAQQFPDLHSELNLSSLELGDSALYFCASSVGAGGSYEQYFGPGTRLTVT.

This clone has a single count. The V and J genes are TRBV2 and TRBJ2-7; 7 bases align to TRBD1. CDR3 length: 14 amino acids. Germline values: CDR1 SNHLY, CDR2 FYNNEI. The junction had 3 bases not matched to a gene; V was cut back by 3 bases and J by 1 base. The CDR3 loop is CASSDQGESYEQYF. DNA for the CDR3: TGTGCCAGCAGTGATCAGGGGGAGTCCTACGAGCAGTACTTC.

This chain connects TRBV6-5 to TRBJ1-2; 9 positions agree with TRBD1. Unmatched junction bases numbered 7, after V lost 6 bases and J lost 8 bases. Germline V lookup: CDR1 MNHEY, CDR2 SVGAGI. There are 13 residues in the CDR3. The CDR3 region is CASRTTGGKGYTF. In nucleotides, the CDR3 is TGTGCCAGCAGGACTACAGGGGGCAAGGGCTACACCTTC.

This chain uses TRBV6-2 or TRBV6-3 with TRBJ2-7; 14 nucleotides line up with TRBD2. Germline CDR1 and CDR2: MNHEY and SVGEGT. The CDR3 runs 15 residues. V was clipped by 4 bases and J by 4 bases; unmatched bases: 3. The CDR3 DNA reads as TGTGCCAGCAGTTTCGGGACTAGCGGGAGATACGAGCAGTACTTC. The encoded protein is CASSFGTSGRYEQYF.

This clone was observed a single time. The chain uses TRBV7-9 and TRBJ1-1; D ambiguous. CDR1 SEHNR and CDR2 FQNEAQ come from the germline V gene (reference sequence). The CDR3 totals 15 residues. Trimming removed 0 bases at V and 0 bases at J, with 8 bases between. The CDR3 loop reads CASSLASGMNTEAFF. CDR3 nucleotides: TGTGCCAGCAGCTTAGCCTCAGGTATGAACACTGAAGCTTTCTTT.

The V gene is TRBV29-1, the J gene TRBJ2-2, with 10 positions matching TRBD2. The CDR3 covers 15 residues. With V trimmed by 5 bases and J by 6 bases, 9 bases remained unmatched. The germline V gene encodes CDR1 SQVTM and CDR2 ANQGSEA. Here the CDR3 DNA reads TGCAGCGTTTCTAGCGGGAGTAGCGAACCCGGGGAGCTGTTTTTT. Translation gives CSVSSGSSEPGELFF.

The V gene is TRBV4-2, the J gene TRBJ2-3; D unclear. V gave up 3 bases and J gave up 7 bases, with 14 bases separating them. Germline-derived CDR1 and CDR2 are LGHNA and YNFKEQ. This CDR3 spans 14 amino acids. CDR3 coding DNA: TGTGCCAGCAGCCAGGTGCTGACGGCTAATACGCAGTATTTT. Amino acids: CASSQVLTANTQYF.

CDR3 sequence (DNA): TGTGCCAGCAGTTACAGGGGCCGCAATCAGCCCCAGCATTTT. Encoded protein: CASSYRGRNQPQHF. The J gene is TRBJ1-5, the V gene TRBV6-5; D is possibly TRBD1 (5 bases). Germline V lookup: CDR1 MNHEY, CDR2 SVGAGI. V was pared by 2 bases and J by 2 bases, with 7 bases between. The length of the CDR3 is 14 residues.

The chain is built from TRBV28 and TRBJ2-7; 9 nucleotides match TRBD2. V dropped 4 bases and J dropped 1; count of bases not matched to a gene: 5. This CDR3 has 15 residues. Germline V lookup: CDR1 MDHEN, CDR2 SYDVKM. The CDR3 DNA reads as TGTGCCAGCAGTTCCCTGACTAGCGGTTCCTACGAGCAGTACTTC. Its protein product is CASSSLTSGSYEQYF.

The V and J genes are TRBV6-5 and TRBJ2-1; D unresolved. The V end lost 5 bases, the J end lost 10 bases, and 12 bases lay between the germline ends. Per the germline V gene, CDR1 is MNHEY and CDR2 is SVGAGI. This CDR3 is built from 12 residues. The CDR3 is CASSTYLGEQFF. The CDR3 DNA reads TGTGCCAGCAGTACCTACCTCGGGGAGCAGTTCTTC.

Points on this clone: Within the sample, other DNA sequences also encode this same CDR3. The gene calls are TRBV7-2 and TRBJ2-7; D remains unclear. Trimming removed 2 bases from V and 3 bases from J, with 5 bases in between. The CDR3 has 12 residues. Germline V gene lookup returns CDR1 SGHTA and CDR2 FQGNSA. The CDR3 is CASSLSSYEQYF. The CDR3 DNA follows: TGTGCCAGCAGCTTATCTAGCTACGAGCAGTACTTC.

V and J are TRBV7-2 and TRBJ2-3; D may be TRBD1 (6 bases). V was trimmed by 5 bases and J by 0 bases, leaving 15 bases between them. The CDR3 covers 16 residues. The germline gives CDR1 SGHTA, CDR2 FQGNSA. The CDR3 protein is CASSPSQGPSTDTQYF. The CDR3 DNA reads TGTGCCAGCAGCCCCAGCCAGGGGCCAAGCACAGATACGCAGTATTTT.

The chain recombines TRBV4-1 with TRBJ1-1; D is uncertain. The CDR3 loop spans 14 amino acids. CDR1 is MGHRA and CDR2 is YSYEKL in the germline V gene. V gave up 1 base and J gave up 4 bases, with 10 bases separating them. The chain's CDR3 is CASSQGLWVTEAFF. Written as DNA, the CDR3 is TGCGCCAGCAGCCAAGGTCTCTGGGTCACTGAAGCTTTCTTT.

In this sample, this clone turned up many times. The chain employs TRBV30 and TRBJ1-6, with D tentatively TRBD1 (6 bases). The CDR3 totals 17 residues. Germline V CDR1 and CDR2: GTSNPN, SVGIG (reference sequence). Trimming left V 4 bases short and J 0 bases short, with 16 bases between. CDR3 residues: CAWKVPDRSSYNSPLHF. The CDR3 nucleotides are TGTGCCTGGAAGGTTCCCGACAGGAGCTCCTATAATTCACCCCTCCACTTT.

The chain recombines TRBV6-4 with TRBJ2-2, with D hard to call. Trimming left V 0 bases short and J 4 bases short, with 3 bases between. Per the germline V gene, CDR1 is MRHNA and CDR2 is SNTAGT. CDR3 length: 13 amino acids. The chain's CDR3 is CASSDSSTGELFF. The CDR3 DNA sequence: TGTGCCAGCAGTGACTCTAGCACCGGGGAGCTGTTTTTT.

The chain links TRBV29-1 to TRBJ2-7, with TRBD1 matching over 9 bases. There are 14 residues in the CDR3. V was clipped by 5 bases and J by 2 bases; unmatched bases: 7. In germline, CDR1 is SQVTM, CDR2 ANQGSEA. In DNA, the CDR3 is TGCAGCGTTTCCGGGACAGGGAATCCCTACGAGCAGTACTTC. Its translation is CSVSGTGNPYEQYF.

CDR3 region: CASSFRGSGSPLHF. The CDR3 DNA reads as TGTGCCAGCAGCTTCCGGGGCTCCGGTTCACCCCTCCACTTT. The rearrangement uses TRBV7-8 and TRBJ1-6; a possible D gene is TRBD1 (5 bases). This CDR3 comprises 14 residues. Trimming removed 3 bases from V and 9 bases from J, with 12 bases in between. The germline CDR1 and CDR2 sequences are SGHVS and FQNEAQ.

The chain has TRBV15 and TRBJ2-7, with 7 nucleotides matching TRBD1. Germline V gives CDR1 LNHNV, CDR2 YYDKDF (reference sequence). V shed 8 bases, J shed 0 bases, and the junction held 7 bases outside the gene matches. This CDR3 is built from 14 residues. As DNA, the CDR3 is TGTGCCACCTCGAGGACAGGAAGCTCCTACGAGCAGTACTTC. Its protein product is CATSRTGSSYEQYF.

The chain combines TRBV9 with TRBJ1-3, with D tentatively TRBD1 (5 bases). CDR1 is SGDLS, CDR2 YYNGEE, per germline. The CDR3 is 17 amino acids. Trimming removed 0 bases at V and 5 bases at J, with 18 bases between. CDR3: CASSVGGTGSWRNTIYF. CDR3 nucleotide sequence: TGTGCCAGCAGCGTAGGCGGGACCGGCTCGTGGCGAAACACCATATATTTT.